The present T cell receptor beta chain was sequenced within a study of T cell clusters in autoimmune cytopenias. This CDR3 is 17 amino acids long. Germline CDR1 and CDR2: GTSNPN and SVGIG (reference sequence). TRB was amplified by touch-down multiplex PCR, primer pools A and B combined. TCRdb re-called the multiplex PCR reads, yielding one record per CDR3 amino acid sequence without DNA. The sample has roughly 15,000 distinct CDR3 sequences. TRB was amplified from approximately 230 ng of peripheral blood genomic DNA per sample. The same sample was also studied in work on T cell repertoires in aging, cancer and after chemotherapy. Per that paper: In each cancer cohort, median generation probability increased across chemotherapy, suggesting thymic output rebounded.

Sequenced input: peripheral blood. The TCR originated in a human donor in good health. The chain has TRBV30 and TRBJ2-2; TCRdb's D gene call, TRBD2, goes unchecked for lack of DNA. The CDR3 reads CAWSLASGRVGTGELFF.